The source of this TCR beta chain is a study of beta chain features in type 1 diabetes. CDR3 length: 13 amino acids. In germline, CDR1 is SQVTM, CDR2 ANQGSEA. Unmatched junction bases numbered 8, after V lost 6 bases and J lost 4 bases. This clone was picked up a small number of times. The antigen remains undetermined. The isolated RNA, all of it, was reverse transcribed, so expressed TCRB transcripts were what got sequenced. Libraries were prepared by immunoSEQ multiplex PCR; TCRdb keeps only in-frame clonotypes and omits some of them. The data show approximately 330,000 clones, 11% seen once. Study findings and constraints: HLA effects on TCRB rearrangement stayed unresolved here.

The sequence was obtained from a woman between 25 and 40 years old in good health. The chain combines TRBV29-1 with TRBJ2-5, with 7 positions matching TRBD1. The sequencing input was naive CD4+ T cells from blood. CDR3 loop: CSVITGAPETQYF. The CDR3 DNA reads TGCAGCGTGATAACAGGGGCCCCAGAGACCCAGTACTTC.